These 25 T cell receptor beta chains were sequenced from one sample in a study of blood T cell repertoires in COVID-19. Here immunoSEQ multiplex PCR was the method, and the copy in TCRdb shows in-frame clones only, minus some. Found here are some 140,000 clones, about nine tenths of them singletons; the top ten hold under 3%. The material sequenced was peripheral blood. The receptors were gathered from a man in his forties or fifties with active COVID-19.

The chain recombines TRBV5-1 with TRBJ1-6; D uncertain. Germline V gene lookup returns CDR1 SGHRS and CDR2 YFSETQ. The CDR3 extends over 15 amino acids. V dropped 6 bases and J dropped 0 bases, with 10 bases sitting between them. CDR3 amino acids: CASTPWSSYNSPLHF. The CDR3 nucleotides are TGCGCCAGCACGCCATGGAGCTCCTATAATTCACCCCTCCACTTT.

The chain employs TRBV19 and TRBJ2-5; D perhaps matches TRBD2 (5 bases). The CDR3 has 15 residues. Trimming stripped 9 bases from V and 5 bases from J, with 22 bases between. CDR1 and CDR2 from the germline V gene are LNHDA and SQIVND (reference sequence). CDR3 bases: TGTGCCAGGAAGGAGAGCGGTTCAGATTGGGAGACCCAGTACTTC. This translates into CARKESGSDWETQYF.

The chain combines TRBV25-1 with TRBJ1-1; D is undetermined. Germline CDR1 is MGHDK and CDR2 is SYGVNS. Trimming took off 6 bases at V and 1 base at J, with 9 bases between the two ends. The CDR3 spans 13 residues. Here the CDR3 DNA reads TGTGCCAGCAGGAGGGCTGGGAACACTGAAGCTTTCTTT. This translates into CASRRAGNTEAFF.

This chain uses TRBV10-1 with TRBJ2-2; 10 positions match TRBD1. V was clipped by 4 bases and J by 1 base; unmatched bases: 6. CDR3 length: 17 residues. Germline V gene sequence: CDR1 WNHNN, CDR2 SYGVQD (reference sequence). CDR3 sequence: CASSGGQGNLNTGELFF. CDR3 sequence (DNA): TGCGCCAGCAGTGGGGGACAGGGGAATTTGAACACCGGGGAGCTGTTTTTT.

This clone was seen just once. The chain carries TRBV6-6 and TRBJ2-1; D possibly corresponds to TRBD2 (5 bases). Trimming cost V 4 bases and J 9 bases, with 13 bases left between them. The CDR3 contains 13 residues. Germline assignment: CDR1 MNHNY and CDR2 SVGAGI (reference sequence). As DNA, the CDR3 is TGTGCCAGCAGTTCGCTAGCCGGCGCTGAGCAGTTCTTC. The encoded protein is CASSSLAGAEQFF.

The J gene is TRBJ1-2, the V gene TRBV5-4, with D tentatively TRBD1 (6 bases). V was pared by 0 bases and J by 2 bases, with 8 bases between. The CDR3 consists of 14 residues. CDR1 SGHNT and CDR2 YYREEE come from the germline V gene (reference sequence). In DNA, the CDR3 is TGTGCCAGCAGCTTGGGGGGGCAGAACTATGGCTACACCTTC. Residues: CASSLGGQNYGYTF.

The chain recombines TRBV12-3 or TRBV12-4 with TRBJ1-2; TRBD1 agrees at 8 bases. The V and J ends lost 2 bases and 7 bases, in that order; junction bases with no gene match: 3. CDR3 size: 13 residues. CDR3 in amino acids: CASSLNQGAGYTF. CDR3 nucleotides: TGTGCCAGCAGTTTAAACCAGGGGGCTGGCTACACCTTC.

The chain has TRBV9 and TRBJ1-1; 8 bases are a match to TRBD1. This CDR3 is 16 amino acids long. Losses at the gene ends were 0 bases for V and 4 bases for J; bases not matched to a gene: 8. Germline V gene sequence: CDR1 SGDLS, CDR2 YYNGEE. CDR3 DNA: TGTGCCAGCAGCGTAGCACAGGGGGTAGAGGGCACTGAAGCTTTCTTT. Residues: CASSVAQGVEGTEAFF. Full variable domain (missing parts from reference TRBV9 and TRBJ1-1): DSGVTQTPKHLITATGQRVTLRCSPRSGDLSVYWYQQSLDQGLQFLIQYYNGEERAKGNILERFSAQQFPDLHSELNLSSLELGDSALYFCASSVAQGVEGTEAFFGQGTRLTVV.

The V call is TRBV4-3, the J call TRBJ2-1; perhaps TRBD2 as D (7 bases). V was shortened by 0 bases and J by 8 bases, with 20 bases between the two germline ends. The CDR3 is 17 amino acids. CDR1 is LGHNA and CDR2 is YSLEER in the germline V gene. CDR3 sequence (DNA): TGCGCCAGCAGCCAAGACAGTGGGGGGGCCTTTCAGTATGAGCAGTTCTTC. As protein: CASSQDSGGAFQYEQFF.

The rearrangement joins TRBV5-1 to TRBJ2-5; tentatively, D is TRBD1 (6 bases). Trimming took 0 bases from V and 4 from J, leaving 10 bases between them. From germline, CDR1 is SGHRS and CDR2 YFSETQ. The CDR3 contains 14 residues. The chain's CDR3 is CASSLDRAGETQYF. The DNA for the CDR3 is TGCGCCAGCAGCTTGGACAGGGCCGGAGAGACCCAGTACTTC.

This clone was seen a few times. The chain couples TRBV10-2 to TRBJ2-7, with TRBD2 identical over 10 bases. The CDR3 is made up of 14 amino acids. CDR1 is WSHSY and CDR2 is SAAADI in the germline V gene. The junction had 6 bases not matched to a gene; V was cut back by 8 bases and J by 2 bases. The CDR3 is CASLFSGGPYEQYF. Here the CDR3 DNA reads TGCGCCAGCCTATTTAGCGGGGGGCCCTACGAGCAGTACTTC.

This chain uses TRBV7-8 with TRBJ1-4; no clear D gene. The CDR3 length is 15 residues. Germline CDR1 is SGHVS and CDR2 is FQNEAQ. Between the trimmed V and J ends, which lost 5 bases and 3 bases, there was a span of 13 bases. The CDR3 DNA reads TGTGCCAGCAGCGTGAGAGGGTTCGCTAATGAAAAACTGTTTTTT. Amino acids: CASSVRGFANEKLFF.

The J gene is TRBJ2-3, the V gene TRBV7-8; the match to TRBD2 covers 7 bases. J lost 6 bases, V lost 5 bases, and 14 bases had no gene match. CDR1 and CDR2 (germline): SGHVS, FQNEAQ. The CDR3 runs 16 residues. CDR3 residues: CASSLGTNRFSDTQYF. The CDR3 nucleotides are TGTGCCAGCAGCCTCGGGACTAACCGATTTTCGGATACGCAGTATTTT.

The rearrangement links TRBV3-1 (or the pseudogene TRBV3-2) to TRBJ2-7; 9 bases are shared with TRBD2. The CDR3 totals 14 residues. Germline trimming cut 3 bases from V and 2 bases from J; bases unmatched to any gene: 2. Germline-derived CDR1 and CDR2 are LGHDT and YNNKEL (reference sequence). The CDR3 loop is CASSHLAGPYEQYF. DNA of the CDR3: TGTGCCAGCAGCCACCTAGCGGGGCCCTACGAGCAGTACTTC.

The chain links TRBV7-8 to TRBJ1-4; D possibly corresponds to TRBD1 (6 bases). There are 16 residues in the CDR3. Trimming took 4 bases from V and 0 from J, leaving 12 bases between them. CDR1 and CDR2 from the germline V gene are SGHVS and FQNEAQ. The CDR3, as DNA: TGTGCCAGCAGCTACGGACAGCCCACAACTAATGAAAAACTGTTTTTT. Protein product: CASSYGQPTTNEKLFF.

The gene calls are TRBV19 and TRBJ1-6; 8 bases align to TRBD1. CDR1 is LNHDA and CDR2 is SQIVND in the germline V gene (reference sequence). Losses at the gene ends were 3 bases for V and 12 bases for J; bases not matched to a gene: 7. This CDR3 has 14 amino acids. CDR3 sequence reads: CASSIGQGKGPLHF. DNA for the CDR3: TGTGCCAGTAGTATTGGACAGGGAAAGGGACCCCTCCACTTT.

The rearrangement uses TRBV4-3 and TRBJ1-3; unclear D gene. V was clipped by 1 base and J by 0 bases, with 10 bases between them. Germline V gene data show CDR1 as LGHNA and CDR2 as YSLEER. The CDR3 loop spans 16 amino acids. CDR3: CASSQGNGNSGNTIYF. The CDR3, as DNA: TGCGCCAGCAGCCAAGGGAACGGGAACTCTGGAAACACCATATATTTT.

The chain links TRBV7-9 to TRBJ2-7; no definite D call. Germline CDR1 is SEHNR and CDR2 is FQNEAQ (reference sequence). V was cut by 3 bases and J by 0 bases, with 9 bases left in between. The CDR3 is 14 residues long. In DNA form, the CDR3 reads TGTGCCAGCAGCTTCACGGTTGTCTCCTACGAGCAGTACTTC. Encoded protein: CASSFTVVSYEQYF.

The chain has TRBV11-3 and TRBJ2-3, with TRBD2 as a possible D gene (5 bases). V was trimmed by 4 bases and J by 6 bases, leaving 17 bases between them. This CDR3 has 15 residues. Germline values: CDR1 SGHNT, CDR2 YENEEA. The chain's CDR3 is CASSSRGQAGDTQYF. In DNA, the CDR3 is TGTGCCAGCAGCTCGAGAGGGCAGGCCGGGGATACGCAGTATTTT. The entire variable domain, with the rest obtained from reference TRBV11-3 and TRBJ2-3, is as follows: EAGVVQSPRYKIIEKKQPVAFWCNPISGHNTLYWYLQNLGQGPELLIRYENEEAVDDSQLPKDRFSAERLKGVDSTLKIQPAELGDSAVYLCASSSRGQAGDTQYFGPGTRLTVL.

CDR3: CASSPRPGQGDTQYF. CDR3 DNA: TGTGCCAGCTCACCCCGACCGGGACAGGGAGATACGCAGTATTTT. This chain joins TRBV18 and TRBJ2-3; 9 positions match TRBD1. CDR1 is KGHSH and CDR2 is LQKENI in the germline V gene. The ends lost 3 bases at V and 5 bases at J; junction bases unmatched: 6. This CDR3 contains 15 residues.

The chain carries TRBV4-3 and TRBJ1-2; no clear D. V was clipped by 0 bases and J by 4 bases, with 12 bases between them. Germline CDR1 LGHNA, CDR2 YSLEER. CDR3 size: 15 residues. DNA of the CDR3: TGCGCCAGCAGCCAAGATGGATCGGGTCGCTATGGCTACACCTTC. Its protein is CASSQDGSGRYGYTF.

J is TRBJ1-1 and V is TRBV18; D not resolved. V lost 3 bases to trimming and J lost 0 bases, with 5 bases between them. The CDR3 extends over 13 amino acids. Germline V gives CDR1 KGHSH, CDR2 LQKENI. CDR3 in amino acids: CASSPSVNTEAFF. The CDR3 coding sequence is TGTGCCAGCTCACCTTCCGTGAACACTGAAGCTTTCTTT.

The genes are TRBV5-4 and TRBJ2-5; no clear D gene. CDR3 length equals 12 residues. The V end lost 2 bases, the J end lost 1 base, and 3 bases lay between the germline ends. Per the germline V gene, CDR1 is SGHNT and CDR2 is YYREEE (reference sequence). The CDR3 bases are TGTGCCAGCAGCTTACTCCAAGAGACCCAGTACTTC. Its protein is CASSLLQETQYF.

The rearrangement links TRBV15 to TRBJ1-5; D is ambiguous. CDR1 and CDR2 (germline): LNHNV, YYDKDF (reference sequence). The V end was cut by 0 bases, the J end by 3 bases, with 9 bases between. The CDR3 has 15 residues. The CDR3 here is CATSREGFPNQPQHF. The CDR3 nucleotides are TGTGCCACCAGCAGAGAGGGCTTCCCCAATCAGCCCCAGCATTTT.

The genes are TRBV4-1 and TRBJ2-3; 9 bases are a match to TRBD2. The V gene end was trimmed by 7 bases and the J gene end by 0 bases; junction bases not matched to a gene: 17. This CDR3 has 19 amino acids. The germline V gene encodes CDR1 MGHRA and CDR2 YSYEKL. DNA of the CDR3: TGCGCCAGCAAAAAACGCCCCCAGCGGGGGGAAGCTAGCACAGATACGCAGTATTTT. Amino acids: CASKKRPQRGEASTDTQYF.